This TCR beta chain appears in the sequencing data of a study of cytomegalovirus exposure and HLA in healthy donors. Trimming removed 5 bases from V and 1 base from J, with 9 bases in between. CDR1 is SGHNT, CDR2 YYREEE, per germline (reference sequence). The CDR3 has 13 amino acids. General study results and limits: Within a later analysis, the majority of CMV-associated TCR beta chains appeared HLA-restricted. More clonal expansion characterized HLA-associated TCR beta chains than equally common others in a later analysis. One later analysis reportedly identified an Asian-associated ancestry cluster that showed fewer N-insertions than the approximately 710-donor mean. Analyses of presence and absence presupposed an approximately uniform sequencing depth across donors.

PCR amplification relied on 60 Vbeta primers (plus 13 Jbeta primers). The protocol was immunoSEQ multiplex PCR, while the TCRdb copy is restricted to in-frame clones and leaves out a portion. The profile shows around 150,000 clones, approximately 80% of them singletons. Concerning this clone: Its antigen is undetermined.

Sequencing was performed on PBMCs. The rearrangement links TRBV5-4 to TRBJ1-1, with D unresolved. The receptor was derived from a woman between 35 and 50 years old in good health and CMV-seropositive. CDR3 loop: CASRPGSNTEAFF. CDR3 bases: TGTGCCAGCAGGCCCGGGTCGAACACTGAAGCTTTCTTT.